This TCR beta chain was captured by sequencing in a study of blood T cells in healthy people across ages (dated by TCRdb to between 2015 and 2017). In the study overall: In model experiments, template switching captured about one uniquely barcoded TCR beta cDNA molecule for every two T cells. The study measured age-related changes in TCR beta repertoire diversity using deep sequencing normalized with unique cDNA molecular identifiers. Donors were grouped into four age groups: young (average roughly 16 years), middle-aged (39), aged (about 59) and long-lived (around 80). To avoid experimental bias, donors of different ages were distributed randomly across sequencing lanes. The study analyzed two additional independent replicas of 1 million unique cDNA reads from the same blood draw for two donors, one aged 18 to 30 and one aged 80 or older. Findings and caveats that apply to the study as a whole: Donor CMV infection status was unknown, potentially confounding age-related changes in expanded clonotypes. Bulk unsorted PBMC profiling prevented conclusive comparison of naive and antigen-experienced compartments. As age increased, observed TCR beta diversity per million T cells dropped in a roughly linear way, and a significant reduction was already evident by age roughly 40. Estimates of total diversity based on one million sequenced T cells were considered lower bounds and underestimates. The long-lived group showed more naive CD4+ T cells, fewer expanded clones and increased TCR diversity than the aged group, suggesting age selection. Observed TCR beta diversity correlated strongly with the percentage of naive T cells measured by flow cytometry.

Systemically healthy Caucasian individuals from Russia, around 38 in total and aged about 6 to 90 years, were included as donors. Each donor gave about 9.7 milliliters of peripheral blood, drawn into EDTA-treated Vacutainer tubes. Ficoll-Paque density-gradient centrifugation was used to isolate PBMCs, with at least 6 million obtained per sample. Total RNA was extracted from PBMCs with Trizol reagent, with at least 5.5 micrograms obtained per sample. Naive CD45RAhigh/CD27high T cell percentages were measured by flow cytometry on a PBMC aliquot from every donor. Details on this clonotype: This receptor's antigen is unknown. Its ends do not fully match the called genes, so a read error is possible.

Library generation was performed with 5' RACE. The data were produced on an Illumina HiSeq 2500. A second 7 to 11 cycle PCR used a sample-barcoded 5' primer and a J-beta primer mix. Each TCR beta cDNA molecule received a unique molecular identifier from a template-switch 5' adaptor carrying 12 random nucleotides. Each sample yielded at least 3 million CDR3-containing paired-end reads. All of the RNA was converted into first-strand cDNA using the Mint cDNA synthesis kit, with a TRBC-specific oligonucleotide serving as the primer. Following uracil-DNA glycosylase treatment, all cDNA underwent a first 18-cycle PCR with the universal primers M1SS and BC2_uni_R. As for the original processing: For normalization, 1 million high-quality reads, each with a distinct molecular identifier, were randomly selected from each sample. Reads sharing molecular identifiers were discarded rather than binned into consensus sequences. MiTCR, set to a Q25 quality threshold and the strictest error-elimination algorithm, was used for CDR3 identification, clonotype clustering and error correction. A nonparametric unseen species model with Euler transformation was used to estimate lower-bound total TCR beta diversity. In-frame beta chains were kept once TCRdb had trimmed the public reads at Q25 with fastp and called clones with MiXCR. Each CDR3 protein appears once, grouped with its most common genes and DNA. These V and J calls derive from TCRdb rather than the authors' analysis. This sample is represented by some 1.5 million distinct CDR3 sequences; 28% of them were singletons. Of the sample, 6.5% to 8.5% is held by the ten largest clones.

The germline V gene sets CDR1 to SGHTA and CDR2 to FQGNSA. The CDR3 contains 15 residues, cysteine and phenylalanine counted. Just the 45-base CDR3 DNA is kept, in frame starting at base 1. Sequenced material: blood. The chain is assembled from TRBV7-2 and TRBJ1-3, with 7 bases aligning to TRBD1. This receptor was identified in a woman in her thirties in good health. The CDR3: CAGSPPWGQGNTIYF. The nucleotides read TGTGCCGGCAGCCCTCCTTGGGGACAGGGAAACACCATATATTTT. When the CDR3 is completed using the reference TRBV7-2 and TRBJ1-3 genes on either side, the full variable domain is GAGVSQSPSNKVTEKGKDVELRCDPISGHTALYWYRQSLGQGLEFLIYFQGNSAPDKSGLPSDRFSAERTGGSVSTLTIQRTQQEDSAVYLCAGSPPWGQGNTIYFGEGSWLTVV.